This T cell receptor (beta chain) was documented in a study of blood T cell repertoires in COVID-19. Concerning this clone: Compared with germline, one end of the junction differs, possibly owing to a read error.

This CDR3 contains 12 residues. Germline V gene data show CDR1 as SGHAT and CDR2 as FQNNGV. Authors' analysis steps: Quantification of nucleated cells was approximated via reference gene primer amplification. Sequenced by immunoSEQ multiplex PCR; TCRdb stores in-frame clones only, minus some. The V and J calls and the clone size are those of that table, but D and trimming were determined from the DNA. The sample records under 85,000 clones, around 86% being singletons. The chain links TRBV11-2 to TRBJ2-7, with D possibly TRBD2 on 5 matching bases. The sample consisted of peripheral blood. The clonotype originates from a man between 35 and 55 years old with COVID-19, enrolled during active disease. Here the CDR3 DNA reads TGTGCCAGCAGCTTAGTTGAGGGCTCGTTTAACTTC. Its protein product is CASSLVEGSFNF.